This TCR beta chain emerged from a study of T cell responses to AZD1222 COVID-19 vaccine. Study-wide results and caveats: Spike-specific TCR breadth and depth went up after people got two AZD1222 doses. A mostly white British donor set with more females was recruited, and clonal diversity was possibly underestimated.

Deletions cut 3 bases from V and 5 bases from J, with 13 bases between. The CDR3 has 14 amino acids. Germline lookup yields CDR1 SNHLY and CDR2 FYNNEI. This clone was picked up one time. Its specificity is not known. Profiled with immunoSEQ multiplex PCR; TCRdb holds only in-frame clones, not every one. This table holds 200,000 to 250,000 clones, approximately 94% found once. The starting material was peripheral blood, obtained on day 0 of MenACWY control vaccination. This chain links TRBV2 with TRBJ1-1, with D unresolved. The receptor comes from an adult in good health. The CDR3 spells CASSDALGRTEAFF. The DNA for the CDR3 is TGTGCCAGCAGTGACGCTTTGGGGAGAACTGAAGCTTTCTTT.